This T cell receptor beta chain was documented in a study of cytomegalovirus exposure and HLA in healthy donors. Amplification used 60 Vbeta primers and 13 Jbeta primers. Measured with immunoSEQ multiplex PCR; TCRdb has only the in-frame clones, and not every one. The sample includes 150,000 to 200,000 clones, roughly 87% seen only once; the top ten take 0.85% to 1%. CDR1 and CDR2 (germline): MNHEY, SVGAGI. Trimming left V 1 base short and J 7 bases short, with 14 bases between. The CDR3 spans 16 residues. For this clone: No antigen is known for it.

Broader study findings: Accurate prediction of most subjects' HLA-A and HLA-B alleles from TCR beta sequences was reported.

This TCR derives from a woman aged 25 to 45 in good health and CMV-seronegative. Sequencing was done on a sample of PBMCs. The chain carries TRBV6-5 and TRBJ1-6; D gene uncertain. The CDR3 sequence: CASSYFPSLANSPLHF. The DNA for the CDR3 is TGTGCCAGCAGTTACTTCCCTAGCTTGGCCAATTCACCCCTCCACTTT.